This is a list of T cell receptor beta chains from one sample in a study of T cells in Graves' hyperthyroidism and ophthalmopathy. MiXCR, applied by TCRdb to the multiplex PCR reads, yields one record per CDR3 protein. Found here are roughly 500,000 distinct CDR3 sequences, roughly 50% of them singletons; the top ten hold around 20%. The sequenced sample was peripheral blood or thyroid tissue (not recorded which). These receptors came from an adult woman with Graves' disease, either hyperthyroidism or ophthalmopathy (not recorded which). Each CDR3 is given with its conserved first and last residue. A D gene is named only where the DNA matches it firmly. Rows give clone size only sometimes, using once, few, many, or a class for an expanded clone.

v_call	d_call	j_call	clone_size	cdr3_nt	cdr3_aa
TRBV20-1	-	TRBJ1-1	many	TGCAGTGCCCACTATCCTGGCACTGAAGCTTTCTTT	CSAHYPGTEAFF
TRBV4-3	-	TRBJ1-2	-	TGCGCCAGCAGCCAAGATATCGGCCTCCGTTGGGGTGGCTACACCTTC	CASSQDIGLRWGGYTF
TRBV20-1	TRBD1	TRBJ1-5	many	TGCAGTGCTAGAGATAGGACAGGGGCCTCGGGAAATCAGCCCCAGCATTTT	CSARDRTGASGNQPQHF
TRBV24-1	-	TRBJ1-1	few	TGTGCCACCAGTGATTTGGACCAGGGTGGGGCTTTCTTT	CATSDLDQGGAFF
TRBV19	-	TRBJ1-4	many	TGTGCCAGTAGGCCGCGGGCCTCCGGCACTAATGAAAAACTGTTTTTT	CASRPRASGTNEKLFF
TRBV29-1	-	TRBJ2-7	-	TGCAGCGTTGAAGGACAGAGGTTTGGCGAGCAGTACTTC	CSVEGQRFGEQYF
TRBV5-1	-	TRBJ1-1	many	TGCGCCAGCAGCTTGGCCAGGGTTGGCACTGAAGCTTTCTTT	CASSLARVGTEAFF
TRBV5-1	TRBD1	TRBJ2-5	many	TGCGCCAGCAATGGGATGGGACAGGGACAAGAGACCCAGTACTTC	CASNGMGQGQETQYF
TRBV7-9	-	TRBJ1-5	-	TGTGCCAGCAGCTCCCGGGGACTAGCGGGACCCGCTCTAGAGACCCAGCATTTT	CASSSRGLAGPALETQHF
TRBV13	TRBD2	TRBJ2-7	many	TGTGCCAGCAGCCCAAGAGGACTAGCGGGGGCCTACGAGCAGTACTTC	CASSPRGLAGAYEQYF
TRBV20-1	TRBD2	TRBJ2-7	many	TGCAGTGCTAGCTCCGGGACTAGCGGGACCTACGAGCAGTACTTC	CSASSGTSGTYEQYF
TRBV7-9	TRBD1	TRBJ1-6	-	TGTGCCAGCAACGACGACAGGGGCTGGGATTCACCCCTCCACTTT	CASNDDRGWDSPLHF
TRBV28	-	TRBJ1-2	many	TGTGCCAGCAAAATCGGTTCCTCAGGCAACTATGGCTACACCTTC	CASKIGSSGNYGYTF
TRBV4-1	-	TRBJ1-5	many	TGCGCCAGCGGCCGGGACGACAATCAGCCCCAGCATTTT	CASGRDDNQPQHF
TRBV7-2	TRBD2	TRBJ2-7	-	TGTGCCAGCAGACCCGCTAGCGGGGGATCCCACGAGCAGTACTTC	CASRPASGGSHEQYF
TRBV9	-	TRBJ2-7	many	TGTGCCAGCAGCGCCGGGACGGTGAGCTCCTACGAGCAGTACTTC	CASSAGTVSSYEQYF
TRBV28	TRBD1	TRBJ1-6	many	TGTGCCCACCGGGACAGGGTCAATTCACCCCTCCACTTT	CAHRDRVNSPLHF
TRBV5-4	-	TRBJ2-7	many	TGTGCCAGCAGCCCGGGGAGGACTACCTACGAGCAGTACTTC	CASSPGRTTYEQYF
TRBV7-1	-	TRBJ1-1	-	TGTGCCAGCAGCGCAGGGGTAGGCGCTGAAGCTTTCTTT	CASSAGVGAEAFF
TRBV14	-	TRBJ1-3	-	TGTGCCAGCAGCCAAGATTCCGGGGCCGGAAACACCATATATTTT	CASSQDSGAGNTIYF
TRBV28	-	TRBJ1-2	few	TGTGCCAGCAGATTAGAATCCTATGGCTACACCTTC	CASRLESYGYTF
TRBV5-1	-	TRBJ2-5	many	TGCGCCAGCAGCTTGGATCTTTTCCAAGAGACCCAGTACTTC	CASSLDLFQETQYF
TRBV7-3	-	TRBJ1-4	once	TGTGCCAGCAGCTTAGAGGGGTTTCCTTGGGAAAAACTGTTTTTT	CASSLEGFPWEKLFF
TRBV10-2	-	TRBJ1-5	-	TGCGCCAGCAGTGAGTCGAACAGTTATAGCAATCAGCCCCAGCATTTT	CASSESNSYSNQPQHF
TRBV24-1	-	TRBJ1-1	-	TGTGCCACCGCGGGCCCTAAGAACACTGAAGCTTTCTTT	CATAGPKNTEAFF
TRBV7-2	-	TRBJ1-3	few	TGTGCCAGCAGCCCCTTGGCAGTCCCGATCTCTGGAAACACCATATATTTT	CASSPLAVPISGNTIYF
TRBV10-3	TRBD1	TRBJ2-7	many	TGTGCCATCAGAGGACAGGGGGCAGGGGAGCAGTACTTC	CAIRGQGAGEQYF
TRBV29-1	-	TRBJ2-7	few	TGCAGCGTTGAAGTTAGCGGTACCTACGAGCAGTACTTC	CSVEVSGTYEQYF
TRBV29-1	TRBD1	TRBJ1-2	few	TGCAGCGCCCGGACAGGGGGAAGGGAGGGCTACACCTTC	CSARTGGREGYTF
TRBV6-5	-	TRBJ1-1	many	TGTGCCAGCCCGGACCAGGGGACTGAAGCTTTCTTT	CASPDQGTEAFF
TRBV6-5	TRBD2	TRBJ2-7	many	TGTGCCAGCAGTTACTCTCCCGCGGGAGCAGCAGAGCAGTACTTC	CASSYSPAGAAEQYF
TRBV12-3/TRBV12-4	-	TRBJ1-4	once	TGTGCCAGCAGTGAATTCAACAGACTGAATGAAAAACTGTTTTTT	CASSEFNRLNEKLFF
TRBV12-3/TRBV12-4	-	TRBJ1-2	many	TGTGCCAGCAGTGCCGAGGACGGAATCTATGGCTACACCTTC	CASSAEDGIYGYTF
TRBV29-1	TRBD1	TRBJ1-2	-	TGCAGCTTGACAGGGGGCGACTATGGCTACACCTTC	CSLTGGDYGYTF
TRBV12-3/TRBV12-4	TRBD1	TRBJ2-7	many	TGTGCCAGCAACACCGGACAGGCTACCTACGAGCAGTACTTC	CASNTGQATYEQYF
TRBV12-3/TRBV12-4	-	TRBJ2-5	-	TGTGCCAGCAGTTTAGCGCGAGAGGCGACCCAGTACTTC	CASSLAREATQYF
TRBV29-1	-	TRBJ2-5	many	TGCAGCGTTGACCTCTGGGCCGAGGGGCTCTACTTC	CSVDLWAEGLYF
TRBV7-9	-	TRBJ1-3	-	TGTGCCAGCAGTACGGACTCCACCATATATTTT	CASSTDSTIYF
TRBV29-1	TRBD2	TRBJ2-7	-	TGCAGCGCCCTAACTAGCGGGAATGCCTACGAGCAGTACTTC	CSALTSGNAYEQYF
TRBV11-2	-	TRBJ1-4	-	TGTGCCAGCAGCACAGGGACCCAAAATGAAAAACTGTTTTTT	CASSTGTQNEKLFF
TRBV20-1	TRBD1	TRBJ1-4	-	TGCACCTGGACAGGGGGGGAAAAACTGTTTTTT	CTWTGGEKLFF